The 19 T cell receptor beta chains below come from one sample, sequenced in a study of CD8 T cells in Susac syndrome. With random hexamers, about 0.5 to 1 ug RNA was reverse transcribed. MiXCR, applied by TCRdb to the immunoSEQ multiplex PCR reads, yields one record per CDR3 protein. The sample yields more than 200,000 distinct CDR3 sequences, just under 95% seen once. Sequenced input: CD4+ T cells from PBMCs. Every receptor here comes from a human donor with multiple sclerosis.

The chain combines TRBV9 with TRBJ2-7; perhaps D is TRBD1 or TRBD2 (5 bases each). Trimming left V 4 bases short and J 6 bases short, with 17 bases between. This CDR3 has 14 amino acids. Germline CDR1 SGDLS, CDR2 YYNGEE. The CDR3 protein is CASSPRGILTEQYF. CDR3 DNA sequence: TGTGCCAGCAGCCCCCGGGGCATCCTCACCGAGCAGTACTTC.

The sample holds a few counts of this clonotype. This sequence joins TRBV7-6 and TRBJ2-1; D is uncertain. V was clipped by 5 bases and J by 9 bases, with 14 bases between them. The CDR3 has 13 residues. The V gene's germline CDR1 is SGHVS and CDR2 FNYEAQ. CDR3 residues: CASSPGRSGEQFF. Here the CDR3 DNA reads TGTGCCAGCAGCCCAGGACGGAGTGGTGAGCAGTTCTTC.

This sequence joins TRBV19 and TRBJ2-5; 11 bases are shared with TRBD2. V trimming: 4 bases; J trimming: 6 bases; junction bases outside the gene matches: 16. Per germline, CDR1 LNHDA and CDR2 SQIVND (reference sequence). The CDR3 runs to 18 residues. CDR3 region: CASSNIAATSGMFQTQYF. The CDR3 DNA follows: TGTGCCAGTAGTAATATCGCGGCGACTAGCGGGATGTTCCAGACCCAGTACTTC.

CDR3 coding DNA: TGTGCCAGCAGCCAAGCCCCGCACGGCCGGGGGGCCGTGCAGTACTTC. Translating gives CASSQAPHGRGAVQYF. The chain links TRBV3-1 to TRBJ2-7, with D maybe TRBD2 (7 bases). The CDR3 is 16 residues long. The germline V gene has CDR1 LGHDT and CDR2 YNNKEL (reference sequence). The ends were cut back, 1 base at V and 9 bases at J, with 22 bases in the middle.

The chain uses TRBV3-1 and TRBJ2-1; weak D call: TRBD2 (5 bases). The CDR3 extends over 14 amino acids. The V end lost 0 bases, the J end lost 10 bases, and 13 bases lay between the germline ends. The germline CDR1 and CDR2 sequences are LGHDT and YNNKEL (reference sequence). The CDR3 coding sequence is TGTGCCAGCAGCCAAGATCATCGGGATCCAGAGCAGTTCTTC. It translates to CASSQDHRDPEQFF.

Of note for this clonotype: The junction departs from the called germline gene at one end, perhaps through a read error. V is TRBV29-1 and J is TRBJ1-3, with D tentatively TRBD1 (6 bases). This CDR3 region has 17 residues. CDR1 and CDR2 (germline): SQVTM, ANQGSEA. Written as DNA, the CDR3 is TGCAGCGTTGCAGGGGAGGGGGGTCGAAGCTCTGGAAACACCATACATTTT. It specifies CSVAGEGGRSSGNTIHF.

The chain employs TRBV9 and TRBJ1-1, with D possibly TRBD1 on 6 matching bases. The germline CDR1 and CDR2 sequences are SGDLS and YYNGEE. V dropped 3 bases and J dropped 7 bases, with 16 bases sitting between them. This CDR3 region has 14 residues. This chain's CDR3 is CASSAVPGHLEAFF. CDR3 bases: TGTGCCAGCAGCGCCGTTCCGGGACACCTTGAAGCTTTCTTT.

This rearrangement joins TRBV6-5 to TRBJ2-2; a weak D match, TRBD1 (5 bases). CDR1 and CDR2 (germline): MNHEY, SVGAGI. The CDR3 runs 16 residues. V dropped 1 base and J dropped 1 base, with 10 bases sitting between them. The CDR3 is CASSYWAGMNTGELFF. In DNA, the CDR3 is TGTGCCAGCAGTTACTGGGCAGGGATGAACACCGGGGAGCTGTTTTTT.

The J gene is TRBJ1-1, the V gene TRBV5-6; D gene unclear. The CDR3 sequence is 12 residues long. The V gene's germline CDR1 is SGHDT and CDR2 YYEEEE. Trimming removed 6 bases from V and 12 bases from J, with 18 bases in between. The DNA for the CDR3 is TGTGCCAGCACCCGAGGAGGCCTACGTCCTTTCTTT. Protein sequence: CASTRGGLRPFF.

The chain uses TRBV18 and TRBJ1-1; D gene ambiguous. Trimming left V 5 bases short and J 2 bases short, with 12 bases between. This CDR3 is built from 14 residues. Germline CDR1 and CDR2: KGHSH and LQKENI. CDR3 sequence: CASSALSLNTEAFF. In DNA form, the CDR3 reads TGTGCCAGCTCAGCCTTGAGTCTTAACACTGAAGCTTTCTTT.

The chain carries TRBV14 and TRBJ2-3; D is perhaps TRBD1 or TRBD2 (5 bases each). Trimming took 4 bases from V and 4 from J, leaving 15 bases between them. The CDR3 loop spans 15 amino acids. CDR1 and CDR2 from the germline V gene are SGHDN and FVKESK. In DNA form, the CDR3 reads TGTGCCAGCAGCCCCCCAGGGAGAGGTGCAGATACGCAGTATTTT. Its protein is CASSPPGRGADTQYF. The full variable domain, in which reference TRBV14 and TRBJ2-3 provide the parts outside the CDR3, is EAGVTQFPSHSVIEKGQTVTLRCDPISGHDNLYWYRRVMGKEIKFLLHFVKESKQDESGMPNNRFLAERTGGTYSTLKVQPAELEDSGVYFCASSPPGRGADTQYFGPGTRLTVL.

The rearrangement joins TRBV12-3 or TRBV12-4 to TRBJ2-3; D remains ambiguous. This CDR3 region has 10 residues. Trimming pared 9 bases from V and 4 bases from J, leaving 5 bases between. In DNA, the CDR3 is TGTGCCAGTTCCTCAGATACGCAGTATTTT. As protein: CASSSDTQYF.

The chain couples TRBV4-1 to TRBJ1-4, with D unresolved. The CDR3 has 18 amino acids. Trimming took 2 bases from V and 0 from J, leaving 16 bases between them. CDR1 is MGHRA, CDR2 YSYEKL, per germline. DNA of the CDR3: TGCGCCAGCAGCCAAATCGTCTTGACGGCTTCAACTAATGAAAAACTGTTTTTT. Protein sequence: CASSQIVLTASTNEKLFF.

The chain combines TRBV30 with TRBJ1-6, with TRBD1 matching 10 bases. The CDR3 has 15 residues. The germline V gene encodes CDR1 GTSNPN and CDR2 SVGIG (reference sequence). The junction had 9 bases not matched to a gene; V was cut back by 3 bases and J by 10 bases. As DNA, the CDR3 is TGTGCCTGGAGGCCCCGGGACAGGGGACGATCACCCCTCCACTTT. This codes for CAWRPRDRGRSPLHF.

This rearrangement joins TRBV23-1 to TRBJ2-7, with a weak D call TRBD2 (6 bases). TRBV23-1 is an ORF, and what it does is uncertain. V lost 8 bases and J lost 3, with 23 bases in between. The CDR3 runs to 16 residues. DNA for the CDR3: TGCGCCAGCGCGCCGAGTCCGGGACTGGCACTCTACGAGCAGTACGTC. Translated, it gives CASAPSPGLALYEQYV.

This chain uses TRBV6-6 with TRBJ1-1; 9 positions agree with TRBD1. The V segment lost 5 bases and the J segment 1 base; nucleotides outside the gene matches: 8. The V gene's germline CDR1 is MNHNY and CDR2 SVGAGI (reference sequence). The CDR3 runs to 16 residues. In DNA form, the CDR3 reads TGTGCCAGCAGTCCCCTAGGGGGACAGGGGAACACTGAAGCTTTCTTT. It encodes CASSPLGGQGNTEAFF.

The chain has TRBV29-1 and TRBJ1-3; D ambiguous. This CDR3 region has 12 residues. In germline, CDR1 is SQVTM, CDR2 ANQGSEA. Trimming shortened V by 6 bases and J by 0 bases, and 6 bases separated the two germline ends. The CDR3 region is CSVDGSGNTIYF. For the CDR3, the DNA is TGCAGCGTAGACGGCTCTGGAAACACCATATATTTT. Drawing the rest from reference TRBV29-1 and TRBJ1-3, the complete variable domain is SAVISQKPSRDICQRGTSLTIQCQVDSQVTMMFWYRQQPGQSLTLIATANQGSEATYESGFVIDKFPISRPNLTFSTLTVSNMSPEDSSIYLCSVDGSGNTIYFGEGSWLTVV.

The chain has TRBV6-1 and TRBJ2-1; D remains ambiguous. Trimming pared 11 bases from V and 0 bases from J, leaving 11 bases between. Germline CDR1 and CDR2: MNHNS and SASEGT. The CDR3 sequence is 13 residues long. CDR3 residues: CAAAASSYNEQFF. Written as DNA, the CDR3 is TGTGCCGCAGCCGCTAGCTCCTACAATGAGCAGTTCTTC.

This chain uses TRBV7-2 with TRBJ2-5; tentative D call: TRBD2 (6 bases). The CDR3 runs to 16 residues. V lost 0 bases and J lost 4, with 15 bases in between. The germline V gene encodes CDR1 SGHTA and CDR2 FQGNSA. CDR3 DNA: TGTGCCAGCAGCTTAGCGAGCGGGCGGGTTGGAGAGACCCAGTACTTC. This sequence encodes CASSLASGRVGETQYF. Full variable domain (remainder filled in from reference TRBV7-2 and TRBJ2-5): GAGVSQSPSNKVTEKGKDVELRCDPISGHTALYWYRQSLGQGLEFLIYFQGNSAPDKSGLPSDRFSAERTGGSVSTLTIQRTQQEDSAVYLCASSLASGRVGETQYFGPGTRLLVL.